This T cell receptor (beta chain) was sequenced during a study of OX40 agonist ivuxolimab in advanced cancers. The data were produced by immunoSEQ multiplex PCR, yet TCRdb's version contains in-frame clones alone and is incomplete. The sample lists around 94,000 clones; 92% were seen once. The germline gives CDR1 LGHNA, CDR2 YNFKEQ. This CDR3 spans 16 amino acids. Trimming took 4 bases from V and 4 from J, leaving 20 bases between them. The chain employs TRBV4-2 and TRBJ2-7; D is uncertain. This specimen was CD4+ or CD8+ T cells sorted from blood, taken in a trial of the OX40 agonist ivuxolimab. This receptor was identified in an adult with an advanced solid tumor such as melanoma, head and neck, liver or kidney cancer. CDR3 coding DNA: TGTGCCAGCAGCCCCATAGCCCCCCCGAAACTTTACGAGCAGTACTTC. Translating gives CASSPIAPPKLYEQYF.